The rows below give T cell receptor beta chains drawn from one sample of a study of post-analysis software for immune sequencing data. TCRdb processed the PCR reads anew with MiXCR; each CDR3 protein has one entry. The sample includes fewer than 850,000 distinct CDR3 sequences, roughly 46% of them seen just once. The sequenced sample was blood. These receptors came from a girl aged 10 to 17 with multiple sclerosis. Each CDR3 is given with its conserved first and last residue. A D gene is named only where the DNA matches it firmly. Rows give clone size only sometimes, using once, few, many, or a class for an expanded clone.

j_call: TRBJ1-1; d_call: -; v_call: TRBV6-2/TRBV6-3; clone_size: few; cdr3_nt: TGTGCCAGCAGATCCATTCGACAGACTATGAACACTGAAGCTTTCTTT; cdr3_aa: CASRSIRQTMNTEAFF
j_call: TRBJ2-1; d_call: -; v_call: TRBV7-9; clone_size: few; cdr3_nt: TGTGCCAGCAGCTCCCCCGAGACCCTTGGGGGGAGGAATGAGCAGTTCTTC; cdr3_aa: CASSSPETLGGRNEQFF
j_call: TRBJ2-7; d_call: TRBD2; v_call: TRBV9; clone_size: few; cdr3_nt: TGTGCCAGCAGCCCGTGGGACTACGGGGCCGAGCAGTACTTC; cdr3_aa: CASSPWDYGAEQYF
j_call: TRBJ2-7; d_call: -; v_call: TRBV28; clone_size: few; cdr3_nt: TGTGCCAGCAGTTTATTTAAGGGGTTACCGACCTACGAGCAGTACTTC; cdr3_aa: CASSLFKGLPTYEQYF
j_call: TRBJ2-5; d_call: TRBD2; v_call: TRBV29-1; clone_size: -; cdr3_nt: TGCAGCGCCGATGGACTAGCGGGAGGGGAAGAGACCCAGTACTTC; cdr3_aa: CSADGLAGGEETQYF
j_call: TRBJ2-1; d_call: -; v_call: TRBV12-3/TRBV12-4; clone_size: -; cdr3_nt: TGTGCCAGCAGTTTGAGGGGGGAGCAGGGGGGCAATGAGCAGTTCTTC; cdr3_aa: CASSLRGEQGGNEQFF
j_call: TRBJ2-7; d_call: -; v_call: TRBV3-1; clone_size: -; cdr3_nt: TGTGCCAGCAGCCAAGTTTCCGGTCGCGAGCAGTACTTC; cdr3_aa: CASSQVSGREQYF
j_call: TRBJ2-7; d_call: TRBD2; v_call: TRBV28; clone_size: few; cdr3_nt: TGTGCCAGCAGTTTGGCGGGACTAGCGGTTAACGGCGAGCAGTACTTC; cdr3_aa: CASSLAGLAVNGEQYF
j_call: TRBJ2-3; d_call: TRBD2; v_call: TRBV29-1; clone_size: -; cdr3_nt: TGCAGCGTCGAAAAGACTAGCCCAAGGCAGGAGGCGCAGTATTTT; cdr3_aa: CSVEKTSPRQEAQYF
j_call: TRBJ2-5; d_call: TRBD1; v_call: TRBV12-3/TRBV12-4; clone_size: -; cdr3_nt: TGTGCCTGCAGCCCGGACAGGGAAAGAACTGAGACCCAGTACTTC; cdr3_aa: CACSPDRERTETQYF
j_call: TRBJ2-7; d_call: TRBD1; v_call: TRBV5-1; clone_size: -; cdr3_nt: TGCGCCAGCCGTTCGACCGGGACAGACTACGAGCAGTACTTC; cdr3_aa: CASRSTGTDYEQYF
j_call: TRBJ2-5; d_call: -; v_call: TRBV7-4; clone_size: -; cdr3_nt: TGTGCCAGCGGCTTAGGTCGAGGGAGGCTCGAGGCGGAGACCCAGTACTTC; cdr3_aa: CASGLGRGRLEAETQYF
j_call: TRBJ1-4; d_call: -; v_call: TRBV15; clone_size: few; cdr3_nt: TGTGCCACCAGCAGAAGACAGGATCCTAATGAAAAACTGTTTTTT; cdr3_aa: CATSRRQDPNEKLFF
j_call: TRBJ2-7; d_call: -; v_call: TRBV5-1; clone_size: -; cdr3_nt: TGCGCCAGCAGCAGCACTAGTCCCGGGAACGAGCAGTACTTC; cdr3_aa: CASSSTSPGNEQYF
j_call: TRBJ1-6; d_call: -; v_call: TRBV19; clone_size: -; cdr3_nt: TGTGCCAGTAGTATGGGGGATGATAATTCACCCCTCCACTTT; cdr3_aa: CASSMGDDNSPLHF
j_call: TRBJ2-1; d_call: TRBD1; v_call: TRBV11-3; clone_size: -; cdr3_nt: TGTGCCAGCAGCCCTGACAGGGGGACCGAGCAGTTCTTC; cdr3_aa: CASSPDRGTEQFF
j_call: TRBJ2-1; d_call: -; v_call: TRBV29-1; clone_size: once; cdr3_nt: TGCAGCGTTGAAGATCGACGGGGGCTGTTCTTC; cdr3_aa: CSVEDRRGLFF
j_call: TRBJ2-1; d_call: -; v_call: TRBV20-1; clone_size: -; cdr3_nt: TGCAGTGCTAGGATTGCGGCGCTCTACAATGAGCAGTTCTTC; cdr3_aa: CSARIAALYNEQFF
j_call: TRBJ1-1; d_call: -; v_call: TRBV5-1; clone_size: few; cdr3_nt: TGCGCCAGCAGCTTGGTTGTGGGCACTGAAGCTTTCTTT; cdr3_aa: CASSLVVGTEAFF
j_call: TRBJ2-7; d_call: -; v_call: TRBV27; clone_size: few; cdr3_nt: TGTGCCAGCAGCCGCCTAGGGGGCTACGAGCAGTACTTC; cdr3_aa: CASSRLGGYEQYF
j_call: TRBJ2-5; d_call: TRBD1; v_call: TRBV6-1; clone_size: -; cdr3_nt: TGTGCCAGCAGTGGACAGGGGGGGTACCAAGAGACCCAGTACTTC; cdr3_aa: CASSGQGGYQETQYF
j_call: TRBJ2-7; d_call: -; v_call: TRBV20-1; clone_size: -; cdr3_nt: TGCAGTGCCCCTAGTCCCCCCTACGAGCAGTACTTC; cdr3_aa: CSAPSPPYEQYF
j_call: TRBJ2-7; d_call: TRBD1; v_call: TRBV25-1; clone_size: -; cdr3_nt: TGTGCCAGCAGGAGGGGGACAGACTACGAGCAGTACTTC; cdr3_aa: CASRRGTDYEQYF
j_call: TRBJ2-5; d_call: -; v_call: TRBV6-2/TRBV6-3; clone_size: -; cdr3_nt: TGTGCCAGCAGTTTGACAGGTTTCCACCCGGCAGAGACCCAGTACTTC; cdr3_aa: CASSLTGFHPAETQYF
j_call: TRBJ2-3; d_call: TRBD2; v_call: TRBV2; clone_size: once; cdr3_nt: TGTGCCAGCAGTGAAGGGCGGGAGGGTACGCAGTATTTT; cdr3_aa: CASSEGREGTQYF
j_call: TRBJ1-2; d_call: -; v_call: TRBV6-1; clone_size: -; cdr3_nt: TGTGCCAGCAGTGGGCCAGTTGACTACACCTTC; cdr3_aa: CASSGPVDYTF
j_call: TRBJ2-1; d_call: -; v_call: TRBV7-3; clone_size: few; cdr3_nt: TGTGCCAGCAGCCCCGCTTTTGTGAGCGGCAATGAGCAGTTCTTC; cdr3_aa: CASSPAFVSGNEQFF
j_call: TRBJ1-6; d_call: TRBD1; v_call: TRBV7-3; clone_size: -; cdr3_nt: TGTGCCAGCAGCTCAACAGGGGATTCACCCCCCCACTTT; cdr3_aa: CASSSTGDSPPHF
j_call: TRBJ2-7; d_call: -; v_call: TRBV20-1; clone_size: -; cdr3_nt: TGCAGTGCTAGAATCGTAGACAGGCCGAACTCATACGAGCAGTACTTC; cdr3_aa: CSARIVDRPNSYEQYF
j_call: TRBJ2-3; d_call: -; v_call: TRBV28; clone_size: -; cdr3_nt: TGTGCCAGCAGCCCGGTCCCCAGATCTAGCACAGATACGCAGTATTTT; cdr3_aa: CASSPVPRSSTDTQYF
j_call: TRBJ2-1; d_call: TRBD2; v_call: TRBV15; clone_size: -; cdr3_nt: TGTGCCACCAGCCTAGGGGTCCACCCGGGGCGGGAGCTGAATGAGCAGTTCTTC; cdr3_aa: CATSLGVHPGRELNEQFF
j_call: TRBJ1-2; d_call: -; v_call: TRBV7-9; clone_size: -; cdr3_nt: TGTGCCAGCAGCCTAGGATGGGGGGGCTCTGGCTACACCTTC; cdr3_aa: CASSLGWGGSGYTF
j_call: TRBJ2-5; d_call: -; v_call: TRBV27; clone_size: -; cdr3_nt: TGTGCCAGCAGTCCCCTCGACAGCTTCCAAGAGACCCAGTACTTC; cdr3_aa: CASSPLDSFQETQYF
j_call: TRBJ2-3; d_call: TRBD2; v_call: TRBV7-2; clone_size: -; cdr3_nt: TGTGCCAGCAGCAAGGGGCCTAGCGGGAGGTGGGGCACAGATACGCAGTATTTT; cdr3_aa: CASSKGPSGRWGTDTQYF
j_call: TRBJ2-1; d_call: -; v_call: TRBV27; clone_size: -; cdr3_nt: TGTGCCAGCAGTCGGGGGCTGACCTACAATGAGCAGTTCTTC; cdr3_aa: CASSRGLTYNEQFF
j_call: TRBJ2-5; d_call: TRBD1; v_call: TRBV7-2; clone_size: -; cdr3_nt: TGTGCCAGCAGCTTAACAGGGGTAAAGACCCAGTACTTC; cdr3_aa: CASSLTGVKTQYF
j_call: TRBJ2-1; d_call: TRBD2; v_call: TRBV20-1; clone_size: -; cdr3_nt: TGCAGTGCTAGAGCCCCAACCTGGACTAGCGGGAGAGGGGGCCCGGATGAGCAGTTCTTC; cdr3_aa: CSARAPTWTSGRGGPDEQFF
j_call: TRBJ2-3; d_call: -; v_call: TRBV20-1; clone_size: -; cdr3_nt: TGCAGTGCCCAAGGGGGGACACCCACAGATACGCAGTATTTT; cdr3_aa: CSAQGGTPTDTQYF
j_call: TRBJ2-5; d_call: -; v_call: TRBV12-3/TRBV12-4; clone_size: many; cdr3_nt: TGTGCCAGCAGTTTTGCGGAGACCCAGTACTTC; cdr3_aa: CASSFAETQYF
j_call: TRBJ1-2; d_call: -; v_call: TRBV12-3/TRBV12-4; clone_size: -; cdr3_nt: TGTGCCAGCAGTTTAGGGTATTGGGGCCAGCGTGGCTACACCTTC; cdr3_aa: CASSLGYWGQRGYTF
j_call: TRBJ2-3; d_call: -; v_call: TRBV28; clone_size: few; cdr3_nt: TGTGCCAGCAGGAAGCGGACCAGCACAGATACGCAGTATTTT; cdr3_aa: CASRKRTSTDTQYF
j_call: TRBJ2-5; d_call: -; v_call: TRBV15; clone_size: -; cdr3_nt: TGTGCCACCAGCAGAACTACCGGCGGGACATGGGAGACCCAGTACTTC; cdr3_aa: CATSRTTGGTWETQYF
j_call: TRBJ2-5; d_call: TRBD2; v_call: TRBV7-8; clone_size: -; cdr3_nt: TGTGCCAGCAGCTCAAAGGATGGGACTATTCAAGAGACCCAGTACTTC; cdr3_aa: CASSSKDGTIQETQYF